The entry below describes one TCR beta chain. Its specificity is unknown. The read gets to within 3 residues of the CDR3 end, and the germline J gene fills in the rest. This sample is part of a study of T cell clonality in common variable immunodeficiency. Both groups were predominantly of Caucasian heritage. Blood came from CVID subjects not ill and not taking immunomodulatory or immunosuppressive medication. CDR1 is SGHRS, CDR2 YFSETQ, per germline. The V end lost 4 bases, the J end lost 2 bases, and 8 bases lay between the germline ends. The CDR3 runs 13 residues. Sequencing used immunoSEQ multiplex PCR; TCRdb keeps in-frame clones, though not all of them. Here the sample table reports some 15,000 clones. Whole-study findings and limits: Reportedly, TCR beta sequences from common variable immunodeficiency showed fewer deletions and N-nucleotide insertions.

The chain links TRBV5-1 to TRBJ2-3, with D possibly matching TRBD1 (5 bases). The sequenced material came from peripheral blood mononuclear cells. This clonotype was sampled from a human donor with common variable immunodeficiency. The sequenced CDR3 bases are TGCGCCAGCAGCGGCAGGGACACAGATACG. It encodes CASSGRDTDT. In full, the CDR3 is CASSGRDTDTQYF. The complete variable domain, with remaining parts taken from reference TRBV5-1 and TRBJ2-3, reads KAGVTQTPRYLIKTRGQQVTLSCSPISGHRSVSWYQQTPGQGLQFLFEYFSETQRNKGNFPGRFSGRQFSNSRSEMNVSTLELGDSALYLCASSGRDTDTQYFGPGTRLTVL.